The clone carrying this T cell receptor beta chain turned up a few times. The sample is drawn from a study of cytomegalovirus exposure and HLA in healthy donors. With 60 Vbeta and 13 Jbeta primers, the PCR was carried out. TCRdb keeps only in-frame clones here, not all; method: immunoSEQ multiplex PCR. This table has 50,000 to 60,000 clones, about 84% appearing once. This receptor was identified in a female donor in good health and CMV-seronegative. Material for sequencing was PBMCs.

CDR3 protein: CASSRLESSHTEAFF. For the CDR3, the DNA is TGTGCCAGCAGCCGTTTGGAGTCGTCCCACACTGAAGCTTTCTTT. This sequence joins TRBV11-1 and TRBJ1-1; D is uncertain. Germline V CDR1 and CDR2: SGHAT, FQDESV (reference sequence). Trimming took off 5 bases at V and 3 bases at J, with 16 bases between the two ends. The CDR3 spans 15 residues.